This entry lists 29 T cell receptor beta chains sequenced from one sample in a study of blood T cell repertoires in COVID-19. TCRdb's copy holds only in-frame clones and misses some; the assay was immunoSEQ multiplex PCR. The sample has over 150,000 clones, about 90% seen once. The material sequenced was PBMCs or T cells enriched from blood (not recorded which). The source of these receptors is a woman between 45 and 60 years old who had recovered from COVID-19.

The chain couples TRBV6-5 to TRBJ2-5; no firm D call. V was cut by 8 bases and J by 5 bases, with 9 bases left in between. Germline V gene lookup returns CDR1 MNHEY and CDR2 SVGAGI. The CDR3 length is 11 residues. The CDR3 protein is CASALLETQYF. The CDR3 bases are TGTGCCAGCGCTCTACTTGAGACCCAGTACTTC.

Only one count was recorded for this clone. This CDR3 reads CASSSGQGDAYGYTF. The DNA of the CDR3 is TGTGCCAGCAGCTCCGGACAGGGGGATGCCTATGGCTACACCTTC. This sequence joins TRBV7-9 and TRBJ1-2; the match to TRBD1 covers 10 bases. The CDR3 contains 15 residues. In germline, CDR1 is SEHNR, CDR2 FQNEAQ (reference sequence). V shed 4 bases and J 4 bases; nucleotides not matched to a gene: 6.

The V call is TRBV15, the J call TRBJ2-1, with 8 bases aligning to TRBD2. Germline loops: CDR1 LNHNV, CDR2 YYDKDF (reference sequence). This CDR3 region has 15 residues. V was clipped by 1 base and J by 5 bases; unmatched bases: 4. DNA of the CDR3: TGTGCCACCAGCAGAGGATTAGCGGGACACAATGAGCAGTTCTTC. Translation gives CATSRGLAGHNEQFF.

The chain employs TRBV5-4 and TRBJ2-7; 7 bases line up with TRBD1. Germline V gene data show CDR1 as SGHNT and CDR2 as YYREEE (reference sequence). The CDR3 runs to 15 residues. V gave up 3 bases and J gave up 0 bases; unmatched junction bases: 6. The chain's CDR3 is CASSSDRDPSYEQYF. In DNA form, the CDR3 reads TGTGCCAGCAGCTCCGACAGGGACCCCTCCTACGAGCAGTACTTC.

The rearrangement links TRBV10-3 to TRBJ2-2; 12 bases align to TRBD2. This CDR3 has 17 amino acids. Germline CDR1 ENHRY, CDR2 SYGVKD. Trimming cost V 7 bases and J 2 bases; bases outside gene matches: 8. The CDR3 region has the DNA TGTGCCATCAATAGACTAGCGGGGGACCACAACACCGGGGAGCTGTTTTTT. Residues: CAINRLAGDHNTGELFF.

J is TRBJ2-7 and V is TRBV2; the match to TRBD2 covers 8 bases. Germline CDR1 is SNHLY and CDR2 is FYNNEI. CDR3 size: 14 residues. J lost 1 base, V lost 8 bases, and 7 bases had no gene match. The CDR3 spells CASASGGSSYEQYF. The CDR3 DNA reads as TGTGCCAGCGCCTCGGGAGGGAGTTCCTACGAGCAGTACTTC.

The CDR3 here is CAIMPTSDETQYF. CDR3 nucleotides: TGTGCCATCATGCCGACTAGCGATGAGACCCAGTACTTC. The chain couples TRBV10-3 to TRBJ2-5, with 8 bases that match TRBD2. This CDR3 comprises 13 residues. Germline CDR1 ENHRY, CDR2 SYGVKD. Unmatched junction bases numbered 6, after V lost 7 bases and J lost 5 bases.

CDR3 loop: CASSFGDREAYGYTF. The CDR3, as DNA: TGTGCCAGCAGTTTCGGGGACAGGGAAGCCTATGGCTACACCTTC. This chain links TRBV28 with TRBJ1-2; 9 bases align to TRBD1. There are 15 residues in the CDR3. Germline trimming cut 3 bases from V and 4 bases from J; bases unmatched to any gene: 6. Looked up from germline, CDR1 is MDHEN and CDR2 is SYDVKM.

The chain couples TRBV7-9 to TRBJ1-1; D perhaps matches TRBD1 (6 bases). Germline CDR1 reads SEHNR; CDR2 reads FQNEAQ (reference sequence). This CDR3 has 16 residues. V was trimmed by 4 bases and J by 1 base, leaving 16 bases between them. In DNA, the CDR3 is TGTGCCAGCAGCTACCGACAGGACACCCCGAACACTGAAGCTTTCTTT. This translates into CASSYRQDTPNTEAFF.

The CDR3 is CASSVGFAGGTTDTQYF. In nucleotides, the CDR3 is TGTGCCAGTAGTGTTGGCTTTGCGGGAGGTACCACAGATACGCAGTATTTT. This rearrangement joins TRBV19 to TRBJ2-3; 8 bases match TRBD2. This CDR3 contains 17 residues. Germline lookup yields CDR1 LNHDA and CDR2 SQIVND (reference sequence). Trimming removed 5 bases from V and 2 bases from J; junction bases left unmatched: 12.

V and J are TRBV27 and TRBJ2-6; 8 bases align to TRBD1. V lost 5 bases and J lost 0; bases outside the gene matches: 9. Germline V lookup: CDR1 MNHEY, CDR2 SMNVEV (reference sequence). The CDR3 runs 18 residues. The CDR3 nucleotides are TGTGCCAGCAGTGCCTTATGGACAGGGAGCTCTGGGGCCAACGTCCTGACTTTC. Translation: CASSALWTGSSGANVLTF.

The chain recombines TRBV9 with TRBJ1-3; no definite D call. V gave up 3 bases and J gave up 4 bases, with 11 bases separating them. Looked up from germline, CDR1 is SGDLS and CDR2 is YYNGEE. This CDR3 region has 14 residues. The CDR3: CASSGAKSGNTIYF. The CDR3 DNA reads TGTGCCAGCAGCGGCGCTAAGTCAGGAAACACCATATATTTT.

The CDR3 bases are TGTGCCAGCAGCAGGACCGCGAGGGCAGCGGGTGGCTACACCTTC. It translates to CASSRTARAAGGYTF. This rearrangement joins TRBV28 to TRBJ1-2; D is unclear. Between the trimmed V and J ends, which lost 6 bases and 7 bases, there was a span of 21 bases. Germline values: CDR1 MDHEN, CDR2 SYDVKM. The CDR3 consists of 15 residues.

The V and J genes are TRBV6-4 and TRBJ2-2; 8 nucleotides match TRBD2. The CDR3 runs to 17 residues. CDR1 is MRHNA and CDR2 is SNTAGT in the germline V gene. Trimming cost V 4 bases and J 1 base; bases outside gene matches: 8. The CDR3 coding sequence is TGTGCCAGCAGTGCCGGGGGGGGCGCCGGGAACACCGGGGAGCTGTTTTTT. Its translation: CASSAGGGAGNTGELFF.

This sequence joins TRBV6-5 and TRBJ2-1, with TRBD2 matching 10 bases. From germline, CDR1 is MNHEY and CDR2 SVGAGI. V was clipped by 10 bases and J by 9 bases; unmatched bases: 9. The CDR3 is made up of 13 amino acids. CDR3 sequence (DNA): TGTGCCACCTACAGCGGGAGGGCAAGTGAGCAGTTCTTC. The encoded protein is CATYSGRASEQFF.

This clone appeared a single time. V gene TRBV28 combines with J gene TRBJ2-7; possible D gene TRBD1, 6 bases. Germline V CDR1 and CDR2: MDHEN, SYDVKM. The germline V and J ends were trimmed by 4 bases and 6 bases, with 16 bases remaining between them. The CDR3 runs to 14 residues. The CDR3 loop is CASSSTGSGFEQYF. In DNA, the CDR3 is TGTGCCAGCAGTTCAACAGGGAGTGGATTCGAGCAGTACTTC.

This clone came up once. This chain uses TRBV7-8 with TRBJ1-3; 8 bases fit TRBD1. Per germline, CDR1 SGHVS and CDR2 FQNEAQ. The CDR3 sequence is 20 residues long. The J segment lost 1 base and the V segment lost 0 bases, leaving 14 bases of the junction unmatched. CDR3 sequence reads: CASSLAPIQRTGRSGNTIYF. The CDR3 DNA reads TGTGCCAGCAGCTTAGCGCCGATTCAAAGGACAGGGCGGTCTGGAAACACCATATATTTT.

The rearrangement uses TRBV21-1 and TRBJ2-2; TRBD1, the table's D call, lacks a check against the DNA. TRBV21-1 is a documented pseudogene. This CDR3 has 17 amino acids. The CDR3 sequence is CASSTTGRLGDTGELFF. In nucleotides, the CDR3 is TGTGCCAGCAGCACGACAGGGAGACTAGGAGACACCGGGGAGCTGTTTTTT.

The chain's CDR3 is CASSQDRGPTEAFF. CDR3 nucleotide sequence: TGTGCCAGCAGCCAGGACAGGGGGCCCACTGAAGCTTTCTTT. V is TRBV28 and J is TRBJ1-1; 11 positions agree with TRBD1. Germline trimming cut 6 bases from V and 4 bases from J; bases unmatched to any gene: 4. The CDR3 runs 14 residues. CDR1 and CDR2 from the germline V gene are MDHEN and SYDVKM.

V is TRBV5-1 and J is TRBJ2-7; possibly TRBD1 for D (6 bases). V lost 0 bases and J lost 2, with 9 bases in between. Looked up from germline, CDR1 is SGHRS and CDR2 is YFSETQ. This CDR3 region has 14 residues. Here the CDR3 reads CASSLETGPYEQYF. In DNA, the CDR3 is TGCGCCAGCAGCTTGGAGACAGGTCCCTACGAGCAGTACTTC.

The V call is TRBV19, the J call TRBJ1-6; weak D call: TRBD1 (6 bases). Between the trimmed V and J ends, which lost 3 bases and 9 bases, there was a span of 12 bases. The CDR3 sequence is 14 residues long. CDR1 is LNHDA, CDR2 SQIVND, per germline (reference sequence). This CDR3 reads CASSMYDRSSPLHF. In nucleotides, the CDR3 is TGTGCCAGTAGTATGTATGACAGGAGTTCACCCCTCCACTTT. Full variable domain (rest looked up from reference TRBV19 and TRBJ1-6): DGGITQSPKYLFRKEGQNVTLSCEQNLNHDAMYWYRQDPGQGLRLIYYSQIVNDFQKGDIAEGYSVSREKKESFPLTVTSAQKNPTAFYLCASSMYDRSSPLHFGNGTRLTVT.

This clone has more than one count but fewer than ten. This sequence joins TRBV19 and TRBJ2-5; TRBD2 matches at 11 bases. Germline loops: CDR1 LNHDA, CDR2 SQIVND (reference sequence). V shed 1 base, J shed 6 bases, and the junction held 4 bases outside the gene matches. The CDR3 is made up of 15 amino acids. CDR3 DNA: TGTGCCAGTAGTATAGGAACTAGCGGGAGCCAGACCCAGTACTTC. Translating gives CASSIGTSGSQTQYF.

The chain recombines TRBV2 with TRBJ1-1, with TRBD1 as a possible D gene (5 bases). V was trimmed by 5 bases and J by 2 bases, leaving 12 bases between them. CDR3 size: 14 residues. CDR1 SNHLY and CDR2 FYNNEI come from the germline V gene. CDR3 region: CASSYRQFNTEAFF. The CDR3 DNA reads TGTGCCAGCAGTTATAGACAGTTTAACACTGAAGCTTTCTTT.

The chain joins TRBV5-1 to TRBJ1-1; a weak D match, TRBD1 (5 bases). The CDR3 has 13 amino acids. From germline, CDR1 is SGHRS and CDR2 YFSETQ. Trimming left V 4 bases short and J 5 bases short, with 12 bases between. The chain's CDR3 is CASSGGTGTEAFF. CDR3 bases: TGCGCCAGCAGCGGAGGGACGGGAACTGAAGCTTTCTTT.

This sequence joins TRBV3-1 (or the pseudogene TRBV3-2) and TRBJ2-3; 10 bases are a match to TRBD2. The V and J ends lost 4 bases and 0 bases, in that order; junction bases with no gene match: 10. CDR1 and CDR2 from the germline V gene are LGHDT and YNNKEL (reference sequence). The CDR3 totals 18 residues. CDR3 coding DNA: TGTGCCAGCAGCCCCCCACTAGCGGGGATGTCGAGCACAGATACGCAGTATTTT. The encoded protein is CASSPPLAGMSSTDTQYF.

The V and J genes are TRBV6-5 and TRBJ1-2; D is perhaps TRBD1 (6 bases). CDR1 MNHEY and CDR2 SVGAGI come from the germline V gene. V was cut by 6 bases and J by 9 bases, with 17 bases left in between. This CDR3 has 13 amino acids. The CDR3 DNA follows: TGTGCCAGCAGGTCCTATCCGACAGGCAGCTACACCTTC. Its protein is CASRSYPTGSYTF.

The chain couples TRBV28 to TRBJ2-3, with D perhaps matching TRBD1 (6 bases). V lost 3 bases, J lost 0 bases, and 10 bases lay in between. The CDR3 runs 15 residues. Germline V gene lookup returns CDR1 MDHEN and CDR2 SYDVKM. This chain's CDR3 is CASSFRGTSTDTQYF. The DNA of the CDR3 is TGTGCCAGCAGTTTTAGGGGGACCAGCACAGATACGCAGTATTTT.

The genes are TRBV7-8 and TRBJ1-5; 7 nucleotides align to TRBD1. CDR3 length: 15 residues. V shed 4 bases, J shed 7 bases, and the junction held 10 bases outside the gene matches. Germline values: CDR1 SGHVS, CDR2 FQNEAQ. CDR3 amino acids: CASSSQTGFGQPQHF. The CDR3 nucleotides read TGTGCCAGCAGCTCTCAGACAGGGTTCGGGCAGCCCCAGCATTTT. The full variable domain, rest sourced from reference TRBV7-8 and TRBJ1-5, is GAGVSQSPRYKVAKRGQDVALRCDPISGHVSLFWYQQALGQGPEFLTYFQNEAQLDKSGLPSDRFFAERPEGSVSTLKIQRTQQEDSAVYLCASSSQTGFGQPQHFGDGTRLSIL.

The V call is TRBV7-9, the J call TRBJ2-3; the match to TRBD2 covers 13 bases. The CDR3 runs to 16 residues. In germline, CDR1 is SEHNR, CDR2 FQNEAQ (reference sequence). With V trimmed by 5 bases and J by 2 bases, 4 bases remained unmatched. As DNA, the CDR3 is TGTGCCAGCAGCATGGGACTAGCGGGATCCACAGATACGCAGTATTTT. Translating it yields CASSMGLAGSTDTQYF. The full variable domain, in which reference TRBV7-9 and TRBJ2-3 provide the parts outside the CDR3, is DTGVSQNPRHKITKRGQNVTFRCDPISEHNRLYWYRQTLGQGPEFLTYFQNEAQLEKSRLLSDRFSAERPKGSFSTLEIQRTEQGDSAMYLCASSMGLAGSTDTQYFGPGTRLTVL.